Following are 17 T cell receptor beta chains from one sample sequenced in a study of cytomegalovirus exposure and HLA in healthy donors. The PCR ran on 60 Vbeta and 13 Jbeta primers. Here immunoSEQ multiplex PCR was the method, and the copy in TCRdb shows in-frame clones only, minus some. The sample lists about 160,000 clones, 70% to 85% seen once, with around 6% in the top ten. The specimen was PBMCs. The receptor set was obtained from a middle-aged man in good health and CMV-seropositive.

V usage is TRBV6-1 and J usage is TRBJ2-7; 10 nucleotides line up with TRBD2. This CDR3 has 14 residues. Germline V CDR1 and CDR2: MNHNS, SASEGT. V gave up 9 bases and J gave up 2 bases; unmatched junction bases: 7. CDR3 in DNA: TGTGCCAGTCGAGCGGGAGGGCTCCCCTACGAGCAGTACGTC. This sequence encodes CASRAGGLPYEQYV.

Worth noting for this clone: A junction end diverges from the germline sequence, so it may reflect a read error. The sample has other DNA sequences that encode this CDR3 too. This chain uses TRBV2 with TRBJ1-1; D ambiguous. The CDR3 length is 14 residues. Per germline, CDR1 SNHLY and CDR2 FYNNEI. The CDR3 sequence: CASSELYMNTEAFF. CDR3 sequence (DNA): TGTGCCAGTAGTGAACTGTATATGAACACTGAAGCTTTCTTT. The full variable domain, its missing parts supplied by reference TRBV2 and TRBJ1-1, is EPEVTQTPSHQVTQMGQEVILRCVPISNHLYFYWYRQILGQKVEFLVSFYNNEISEKSEIFDDQFSVERPDGSNFTLKIRSTKLEDSAMYFCASSELYMNTEAFFGQGTRLTVV.

CDR3 bases: TGTGCCAGCAGCTCCCACGAGCGGTGGTCGGACACTGAAGCTTTCTTT. Translation gives CASSSHERWSDTEAFF. This chain joins TRBV9 and TRBJ1-1; unclear D gene. Germline-derived CDR1 and CDR2 are SGDLS and YYNGEE. Trimming took 4 bases from V and 3 from J, leaving 19 bases between them. There are 16 residues in the CDR3.

The chain combines TRBV6-5 with TRBJ1-6; D uncertain. Trimming removed 6 bases from V and 5 bases from J, with 11 bases in between. CDR3 length: 14 residues. In germline, CDR1 is MNHEY, CDR2 SVGAGI. CDR3 sequence: CASRRSRDNSPLHF. As DNA, the CDR3 is TGTGCCAGCAGGCGAAGCCGTGATAATTCACCCCTCCACTTT.

This chain links TRBV9 with TRBJ1-1; no clear D. V lost 3 bases to trimming and J lost 0 bases, with 6 bases between them. CDR1 and CDR2 (germline): SGDLS, YYNGEE. The CDR3 has 13 amino acids. CDR3 bases: TGTGCCAGCAGCGGCACACTGAACACTGAAGCTTTCTTT. Protein product: CASSGTLNTEAFF.

V usage is TRBV2 and J usage is TRBJ2-7; 13 bases are shared with TRBD2. The V segment lost 4 bases and the J segment 10 bases; nucleotides outside the gene matches: 7. This CDR3 is 14 amino acids long. CDR1 is SNHLY and CDR2 is FYNNEI in the germline V gene. CDR3 amino acids: CASSAGLAGREQYF. DNA for the CDR3: TGTGCCAGCAGTGCGGGACTAGCGGGGAGGGAACAGTACTTC.

This sequence joins TRBV30 and TRBJ1-4; TRBD1 might be the D (5 bases). The germline V gene has CDR1 GTSNPN and CDR2 SVGIG (reference sequence). The CDR3 extends over 13 amino acids. The germline V and J ends were trimmed by 5 bases and 7 bases, with 14 bases remaining between them. The CDR3 region has the DNA TGTGCCTGGGCTCAGGGTAGGAGTGAAAAACTGTTTTTT. It codes for CAWAQGRSEKLFF.

This chain uses TRBV6-1 with TRBJ1-2, with 7 bases lining up with TRBD1. V lost 1 base and J lost 2; bases outside the gene matches: 10. The CDR3 covers 17 residues. Germline loops: CDR1 MNHNS, CDR2 SASEGT. The CDR3 here is CASSEGTGTKRNYGYTF. DNA of the CDR3: TGTGCCAGCAGTGAAGGGACAGGTACAAAAAGGAACTATGGCTACACCTTC.

This clone was picked up a small number of times. V gene TRBV2 combines with J gene TRBJ1-5, with D possibly TRBD1 on 6 matching bases. The CDR3 has 16 residues. The germline V gene encodes CDR1 SNHLY and CDR2 FYNNEI. Deletions cut 0 bases from V and 0 bases from J, with 9 bases between. DNA of the CDR3: TGTGCCAGCAGTGAAGCCGGACAGTTTAGCAATCAGCCCCAGCATTTT. Its protein is CASSEAGQFSNQPQHF.

The J gene is TRBJ2-3, the V gene TRBV5-1, with TRBD2 matching 15 bases. CDR1 SGHRS and CDR2 YFSETQ come from the germline V gene. CDR3 length equals 18 residues. After removal of 4 bases from V and 2 bases from J, the junction contained 8 bases not matched to a gene. As DNA, the CDR3 is TGCGCCAGCAGCCTAGTAGGGACTAGCGGGGGGTTCACAGATACGCAGTATTTT. This codes for CASSLVGTSGGFTDTQYF.

V usage is TRBV29-1 and J usage is TRBJ2-5; D gene uncertain. The CDR3 extends over 14 amino acids. V dropped 0 bases and J dropped 4 bases, with 12 bases sitting between them. The germline V gene has CDR1 SQVTM and CDR2 ANQGSEA. The CDR3 DNA sequence: TGCAGCGTTGAAGATTACCCCGGTGGAGAGACCCAGTACTTC. Encoded protein: CSVEDYPGGETQYF.

This chain links TRBV6-1 with TRBJ2-5; D call uncertain. Between the trimmed V and J ends, which lost 7 bases and 7 bases, there was a span of 19 bases. Germline V gives CDR1 MNHNS, CDR2 SASEGT. This CDR3 has 14 amino acids. This chain's CDR3 is CASTPNPTSGTQYF. The CDR3 bases are TGTGCCAGCACCCCAAATCCTACGTCGGGGACCCAGTACTTC.

The chain links TRBV2 to TRBJ2-7; 8 bases agree with TRBD1. V lost 6 bases, J lost 5 bases, and 9 bases stayed unmatched. The CDR3 extends over 14 amino acids. Germline V gene data show CDR1 as SNHLY and CDR2 as FYNNEI. The CDR3 sequence: CASRVQGAFHEQYF. The DNA of the CDR3 is TGTGCCAGCAGGGTCCAGGGGGCTTTCCACGAGCAGTACTTC.

V usage is TRBV11-3 and J usage is TRBJ2-3; D may be TRBD2 (5 bases). Germline CDR1 and CDR2: SGHNT and YENEEA. V dropped 2 bases and J dropped 4 bases, with 10 bases sitting between them. The CDR3 is made up of 14 amino acids. This CDR3 reads CASSLPGGSDTQYF. The CDR3 nucleotides read TGTGCCAGCAGCTTACCGGGCGGGTCAGATACGCAGTATTTT.

The V call is TRBV10-3, the J call TRBJ1-2; 9 nucleotides align to TRBD1. Germline CDR1 and CDR2: ENHRY and SYGVKD. The CDR3 contains 18 residues. V shed 0 bases, J shed 8 bases, and the junction held 16 bases outside the gene matches. The CDR3 region is CAISESSLGEQGARGYTF. The CDR3 DNA sequence: TGTGCCATCAGTGAGTCATCGCTTGGGGAACAGGGGGCGAGAGGCTACACCTTC.

The chain couples TRBV11-3 to TRBJ2-2, with TRBD2 as a possible D gene (6 bases). The CDR3 is 16 residues long. The germline V and J ends were trimmed by 5 bases and 3 bases, with 16 bases remaining between them. Germline CDR1 SGHNT, CDR2 YENEEA. CDR3 region: CASSIISGGDTGELFF. In DNA, the CDR3 is TGTGCCAGCAGCATTATTAGCGGTGGGGACACCGGGGAGCTGTTTTTT.

There are a few counts of this clone. The CDR3 is CASSAAQGYNSPLHF. CDR3 in DNA: TGTGCCAGCAGCGCCGCACAGGGCTATAATTCACCCCTCCACTTT. The rearrangement links TRBV6-1 to TRBJ1-6, with TRBD1 as a possible D gene (6 bases). This CDR3 comprises 15 residues. Trimming took 6 bases from V and 3 from J, leaving 12 bases between them. Germline V gene data show CDR1 as MNHNS and CDR2 as SASEGT.